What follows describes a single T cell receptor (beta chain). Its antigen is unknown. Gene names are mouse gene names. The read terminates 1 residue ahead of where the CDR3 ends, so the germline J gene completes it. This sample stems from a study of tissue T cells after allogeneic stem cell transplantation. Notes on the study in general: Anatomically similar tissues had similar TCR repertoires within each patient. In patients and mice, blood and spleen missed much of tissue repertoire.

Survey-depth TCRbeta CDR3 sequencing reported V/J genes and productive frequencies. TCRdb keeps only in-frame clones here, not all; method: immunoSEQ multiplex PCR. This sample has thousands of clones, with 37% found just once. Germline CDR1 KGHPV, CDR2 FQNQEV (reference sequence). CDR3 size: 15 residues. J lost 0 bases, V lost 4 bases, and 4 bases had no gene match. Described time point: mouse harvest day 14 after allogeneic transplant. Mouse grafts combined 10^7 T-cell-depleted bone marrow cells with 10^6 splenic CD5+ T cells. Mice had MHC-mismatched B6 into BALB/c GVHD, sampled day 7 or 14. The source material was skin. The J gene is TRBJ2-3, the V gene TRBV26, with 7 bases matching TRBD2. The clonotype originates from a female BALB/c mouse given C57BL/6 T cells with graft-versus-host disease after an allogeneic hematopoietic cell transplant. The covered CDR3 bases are TGTGCCAGCAGTCGACTGGGACCTAGTGCAGAAACGCTGTAT. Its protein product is CASSRLGPSAETLY. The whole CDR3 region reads CASSRLGPSAETLYF. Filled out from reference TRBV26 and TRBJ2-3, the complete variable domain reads NSKVIQTPRYLVKGQGQKAKMRCIPEKGHPVVFWYQQNKNNEFKFLINFQNQEVLQQIDMTEKRFSAECPSNSPCSLEIQSSEAGDSALYLCASSRLGPSAETLYFGSGTRLTVL.